A selection of T cell receptor beta chains follows, all from one sample in a study of T-cell memory formation after mild COVID-19. TCRdb processed the 5' RACE reads anew with MiXCR; each CDR3 protein has one entry. The repertoire has hundreds of thousands of distinct CDR3 sequences, roughly 17% of them found once; the top ten carry 20% to 25%. The sample consisted of PBMCs or a T cell subset sorted from them (not recorded which). The source is a man aged 18 to 29 who had mild COVID-19 (a few samples of this study predate the infection). Cell type and time point are not known. The CDR3 runs from the conserved cysteine through the conserved F or W. The D gene is left open where the match is weak. Clone size is shown for a subset of rows, as once, few, many or a class of expanded clone.

v_call	j_call	clone_size	d_call	cdr3_nt	cdr3_aa
TRBV4-3	TRBJ2-3	NA	NA	TGCGCCAGCAGCCAAGATCGGGCTTCAGCCACAGATACGCAGTATTTT	CASSQDRASATDTQYF
TRBV11-2	TRBJ2-1	few	NA	TGTGCCAGCAGCTATATTCGAGGGGGCTCCTACAATGAGCAGTTCTTC	CASSYIRGGSYNEQFF
TRBV7-9	TRBJ2-1	NA	NA	TGTGCCAGCAGCCCGGTTTCGGCATCCGGCGAGCAGTTCTTC	CASSPVSASGEQFF
TRBV5-1	TRBJ2-5	few	NA	TGCGCCAGCAGCCCGGGGGCGTCCCTAGAGACCCAGTACTTC	CASSPGASLETQYF
TRBV6-5	TRBJ1-1	NA	NA	TGTGCCAGCAGTGCAGGTCCGGAAGCTGAAGCTTTCTTT	CASSAGPEAEAFF
TRBV6-5	TRBJ1-2	NA	NA	TGTGCCAGCAGTTACTCGATTGGGGCCGATGGCTACACCTTC	CASSYSIGADGYTF
TRBV5-1	TRBJ2-7	few	NA	TGCGTCAGCAGCTTACCAATTCCGGGGCACTTC	CVSSLPIPGHF
TRBV14	TRBJ2-1	few	NA	TGTGCCTGCACCCCCGGGCCTGGAGATGAGCAGTTCTTC	CACTPGPGDEQFF
TRBV28	TRBJ2-6	many	NA	TGTGCCAGCAGTCGACACCTCTCTGGGGCCAACGTCCTGACTTTC	CASSRHLSGANVLTF
TRBV28	TRBJ1-2	NA	TRBD1	TGTGCCAGCAGTTCCCCGGGACAGAACTATGGCTACACCTTC	CASSSPGQNYGYTF
TRBV4-3	TRBJ2-2	NA	TRBD2	TGCGCCAGCAGCCAAGAGGCGGCGCTAGCGGGGGGAATGAACACCGGGGAGCTGTTTTTT	CASSQEAALAGGMNTGELFF
TRBV9	TRBJ1-1	NA	NA	TGTGCCAGCAGCGTAGCTTGGGGGAGGGGATCCAACACTGAAGCTTTCTTT	CASSVAWGRGSNTEAFF
TRBV5-5	TRBJ2-1	NA	NA	TGTGCCAGCAGCTTGGTCGGGGCCAGGGTTGAGCAGTTCTTC	CASSLVGARVEQFF
TRBV2	TRBJ1-5	few	NA	TGTGCCAGCAGTGAGAGGCTCGGTGATCAGCCCCAGCATTTT	CASSERLGDQPQHF
TRBV5-6	TRBJ1-5	NA	NA	TGTGCCAGCAGCTTGATGGGGCGGAATCAGCCCCAGCATTTT	CASSLMGRNQPQHF
TRBV19	TRBJ2-7	NA	NA	TGTGCCAGTAGTACTCCCGGACATTCATCCTACGAGCAGTACTTC	CASSTPGHSSYEQYF
TRBV25-1	TRBJ2-2	NA	NA	TGTGCCAGCAGTGAGTTAGGACACACCGGGGAGCTGTTTTTT	CASSELGHTGELFF
TRBV15	TRBJ2-5	few	NA	TGTGCCACCAGCTCGATACCCCCTCTGGAGACCCAGTACTTC	CATSSIPPLETQYF
TRBV29-1	TRBJ2-5	NA	NA	TGCAGCGTTGTGTGGTCCGGAGAGACCCAGTACTTC	CSVVWSGETQYF
TRBV7-2	TRBJ1-2	many	NA	TGTGCCAGCAGCTTCAACGATCAGGGCGGCTACACCTTC	CASSFNDQGGYTF
TRBV6-5	TRBJ2-5	few	NA	TGTGCCAGCAGTTACTCGCCGTCGCAAGAGACCCAGTACTTC	CASSYSPSQETQYF
TRBV21-1	TRBJ1-1	NA	NA	TGTGCCAGACTTCGGCGGAACACTGAAGCTTTCTTT	CARLRRNTEAFF
TRBV6-5	TRBJ2-1	few	NA	TGTGCCAGCAGTTATGAAACTTCTCACAATGAGCAGTTCTTC	CASSYETSHNEQFF
TRBV5-6	TRBJ1-2	few	NA	TGTGCCAGCAGCCAGGGAGACGTGGAAAACTATGGCTACACCTTC	CASSQGDVENYGYTF
TRBV28	TRBJ1-3	few	NA	TGTGCCAGCAGTCGCGACATCTACACCATATATTTT	CASSRDIYTIYF
TRBV6-2/TRBV6-3	TRBJ1-5	NA	NA	TGTGCCAGCAGTTTTTTGCCGTACGGTCCGGAGGGGGGGAATCAGCCCCAGCATTTT	CASSFLPYGPEGGNQPQHF